This T cell receptor (beta chain) was recovered during a study of blood T cells in healthy people across ages. The authors ran a second PCR of roughly 6 to 12 cycles using a sample-barcoded 5' primer and a J-beta primer mix. TCRdb re-called the 5' RACE reads through MiXCR, storing one row per CDR3 protein. The sample includes about 1.8 million distinct CDR3 sequences, less than 50% of them seen just once. This CDR3 region has 15 residues. Germline V gives CDR1 SGHRS, CDR2 YFSETQ. V was shortened by 4 bases and J by 6 bases, with 17 bases between the two germline ends. The rearrangement uses TRBV5-1 and TRBJ2-4; weak D call: TRBD1 (6 bases). This receptor was taken from a woman between 35 and 50 years old in good health. Sequencing used blood. CDR3 residues: CASSPGHRDINIQYF. CDR3 nucleotide sequence: TGCGCCAGCAGCCCGGGACACAGGGATATAAACATTCAGTACTTC. The full variable domain, rest sourced from reference TRBV5-1 and TRBJ2-4, is KAGVTQTPRYLIKTRGQQVTLSCSPISGHRSVSWYQQTPGQGLQFLFEYFSETQRNKGNFPGRFSGRQFSNSRSEMNVSTLELGDSALYLCASSPGHRDINIQYFGAGTRLSVL.